This TCR beta chain stems from a study of CD8 T cells in ankylosing spondylitis. Study-wide points: Blood from ankylosing spondylitis patients appeared to carry a characteristic roughly 8-variant TCR beta motif. Some of these motif variants have turned up before, in reports on reactive arthritis synovial fluid and blood.

There are a few counts of this clonotype. Its antigen is currently unknown. CDR1 and CDR2 (germline): SGHDT, YYEEEE. This CDR3 region has 15 residues. V dropped 1 base and J dropped 5 bases, with 15 bases sitting between them. A single record per CDR3 protein comes from TCRdb applying MiXCR to the 5' RACE reads. The profile shows 250,000 to 350,000 distinct CDR3 sequences, roughly 8% of them singletons. The chain is built from TRBV5-6 and TRBJ2-5; D possibly corresponds to TRBD2 (5 bases). This TCR came from a male donor with ankylosing spondylitis. What was sequenced was blood, either unsorted or a sorted T cell fraction (not recorded which). The CDR3 spells CASSLYGLRRETQYF. Here the CDR3 DNA reads TGTGCCAGCAGCTTGTACGGACTGCGGCGGGAGACCCAGTACTTC.